The 5 T cell receptor beta chains given below trace back to one sample, sequenced in a study of control samples from healthy donors and cancer patients. Sequenced by immunoSEQ multiplex PCR; TCRdb stores in-frame clones only, minus some. Here the sample spans 130,000 or so clones, around 94% being singletons. The material sequenced was blood. These receptors were obtained from a man between 40 and 49 years old in good health.

This chain joins TRBV6-2 or TRBV6-3 and TRBJ2-3, with no clear D. This CDR3 spans 15 amino acids. The V end was cut by 4 bases, the J end by 5 bases, with 16 bases between. Germline CDR1 MNHEY, CDR2 SVGEGT. CDR3 sequence: CASSFPLSHGDTQYF. The CDR3 DNA reads TGTGCCAGCAGTTTCCCTTTATCCCATGGAGATACGCAGTATTTT.

This clone was recorded only once. The chain carries TRBV28 and TRBJ1-1; D not certain. V was shortened by 3 bases and J by 9 bases, with 8 bases between the two germline ends. CDR3 length: 11 amino acids. CDR1 is MDHEN and CDR2 is SYDVKM in the germline V gene. The CDR3 spells CASSFRGKAFF. The CDR3 DNA reads as TGTGCCAGCAGTTTCCGCGGAAAAGCTTTCTTT.

The chain is built from TRBV6-5 and TRBJ1-1; no definite D call. There are 14 residues in the CDR3. Germline-derived CDR1 and CDR2 are MNHEY and SVGAGI. V was shortened by 8 bases and J by 0 bases, with 13 bases between the two germline ends. The CDR3 nucleotides read TGTGCCAGCGGGCCGTCGAGGTTGAACACTGAAGCTTTCTTT. It yields the protein CASGPSRLNTEAFF.

The chain uses TRBV28 and TRBJ2-2; D not certain. CDR1 and CDR2 (germline): MDHEN, SYDVKM. Trimming pared 4 bases from V and 4 bases from J, leaving 13 bases between. The CDR3 has 15 amino acids. The CDR3 region is CASSSTQESTGELFF. The CDR3 nucleotides read TGTGCCAGCAGTTCGACGCAGGAGTCCACCGGGGAGCTGTTTTTT.

The chain employs TRBV7-9 and TRBJ1-6; TRBD1 aligns across 7 bases. V shed 0 bases and J 7 bases; nucleotides not matched to a gene: 3. This CDR3 contains 15 residues. The germline V gene encodes CDR1 SEHNR and CDR2 FQNEAQ (reference sequence). As DNA, the CDR3 is TGTGCCAGCAGCTTAGCGGGACAGCGAAATTCACCCCTCCACTTT. Translating gives CASSLAGQRNSPLHF.